This paragraph covers one T cell receptor beta chain sequence. Its antigen is unidentified. These data originate in a study of T cells in localized non-small cell lung cancer. The method was immunoSEQ multiplex PCR; TCRdb's version includes in-frame clones alone and lacks a portion of them. The sample has a few thousand clones, 35% to 55% seen once; the top ten hold roughly 15%. Study findings and constraints: Uninvolved adjacent lung had more T cell clonality than any other tissue, topping tumor.

V was pared by 6 bases and J by 3 bases, with 19 bases of the junction left unmatched. Germline V gene lookup returns CDR1 KGHSH and CDR2 LQKENI. The CDR3 has 18 residues. This receptor was obtained from a man aged 40 to 75 with stage I lung adenocarcinoma. This specimen was lung tumor tissue, taken before any cancer treatment. The V call is TRBV18, the J call TRBJ2-7; 8 nucleotides line up with TRBD1. CDR3 bases: TGTGCCAGCTCCCACGTACGGCAGGGGGCCAACAGAATCTACGAGCAGTACTTC. Its translation: CASSHVRQGANRIYEQYF.